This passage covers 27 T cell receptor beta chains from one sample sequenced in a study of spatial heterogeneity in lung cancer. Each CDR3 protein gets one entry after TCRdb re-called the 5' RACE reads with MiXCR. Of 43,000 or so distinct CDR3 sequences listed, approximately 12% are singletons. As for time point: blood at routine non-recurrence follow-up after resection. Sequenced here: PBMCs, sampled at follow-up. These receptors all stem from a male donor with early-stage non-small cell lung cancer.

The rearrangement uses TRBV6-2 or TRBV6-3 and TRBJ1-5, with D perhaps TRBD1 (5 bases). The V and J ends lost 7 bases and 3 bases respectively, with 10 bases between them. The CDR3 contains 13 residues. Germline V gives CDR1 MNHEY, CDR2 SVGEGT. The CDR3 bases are TGTGCCAGCAACAGAGGGGACAATCAGCCCCAGCATTTT. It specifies CASNRGDNQPQHF.

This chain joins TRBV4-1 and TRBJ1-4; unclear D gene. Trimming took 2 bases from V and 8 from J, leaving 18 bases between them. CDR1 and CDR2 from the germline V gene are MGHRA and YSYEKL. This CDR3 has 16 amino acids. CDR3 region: CASSQFYPQLGEKLFF. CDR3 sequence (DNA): TGCGCCAGCAGCCAATTTTACCCACAGCTGGGCGAAAAACTGTTTTTT.

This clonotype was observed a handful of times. As DNA, the CDR3 is TGTGCCAGCATCGCGGGGGGGCTGGAGACCCAGTACTTC. Protein product: CASIAGGLETQYF. J is TRBJ2-5 and V is TRBV28; TRBD2 aligns across 9 bases. The V segment lost 7 bases and the J segment 5 bases; nucleotides outside the gene matches: 5. The CDR3 runs to 13 residues. The germline V gene has CDR1 MDHEN and CDR2 SYDVKM.

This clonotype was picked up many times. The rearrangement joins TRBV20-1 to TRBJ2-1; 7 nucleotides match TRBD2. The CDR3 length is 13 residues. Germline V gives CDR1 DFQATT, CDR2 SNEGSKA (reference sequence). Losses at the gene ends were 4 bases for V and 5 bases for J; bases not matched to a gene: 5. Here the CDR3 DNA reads TGCAGTGCTACTACTAGCGCTGACAATGAGCAGTTCTTC. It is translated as CSATTSADNEQFF.

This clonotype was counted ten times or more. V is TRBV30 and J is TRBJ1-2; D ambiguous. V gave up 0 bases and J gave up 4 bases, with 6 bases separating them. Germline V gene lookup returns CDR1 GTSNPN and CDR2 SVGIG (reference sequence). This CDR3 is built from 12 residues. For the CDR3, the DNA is TGTGCCTGGAGTGTCTACTCCTATGGCTACACCTTC. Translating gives CAWSVYSYGYTF.

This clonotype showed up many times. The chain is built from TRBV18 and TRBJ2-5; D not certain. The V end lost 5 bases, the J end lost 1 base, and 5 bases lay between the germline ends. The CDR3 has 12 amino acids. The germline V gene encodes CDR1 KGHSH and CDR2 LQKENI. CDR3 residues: CASSNAQETQYF. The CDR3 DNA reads TGTGCCAGCTCAAACGCCCAAGAGACCCAGTACTTC.

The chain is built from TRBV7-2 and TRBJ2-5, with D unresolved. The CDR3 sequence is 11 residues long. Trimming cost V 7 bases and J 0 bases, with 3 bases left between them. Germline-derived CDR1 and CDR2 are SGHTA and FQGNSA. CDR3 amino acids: CASMNQETQYF. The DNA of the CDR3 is TGTGCCAGCATGAACCAAGAGACCCAGTACTTC.

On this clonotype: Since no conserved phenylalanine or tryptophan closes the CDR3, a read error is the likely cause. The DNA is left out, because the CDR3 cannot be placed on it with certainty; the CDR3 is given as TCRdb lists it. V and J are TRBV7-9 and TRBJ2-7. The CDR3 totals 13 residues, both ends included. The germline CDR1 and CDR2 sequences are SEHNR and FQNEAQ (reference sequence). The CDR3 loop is CASSRQEIYELYL.

CDR3 protein: CASSAQRGDTQYF. CDR3 DNA: TGTGCCAGCAGTGCCCAGCGTGGAGATACGCAGTATTTT. This rearrangement joins TRBV6-4 to TRBJ2-3, with D unresolved. Germline CDR1 reads MRHNA; CDR2 reads SNTAGT. V gave up 4 bases and J gave up 5 bases, with 10 bases separating them. The CDR3 length is 13 residues.

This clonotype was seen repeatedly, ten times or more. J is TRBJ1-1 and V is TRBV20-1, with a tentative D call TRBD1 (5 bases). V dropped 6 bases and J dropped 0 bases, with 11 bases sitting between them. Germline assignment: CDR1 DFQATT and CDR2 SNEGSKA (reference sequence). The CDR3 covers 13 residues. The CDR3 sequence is CSATRQMNTEAFF. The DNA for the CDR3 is TGCAGTGCCACACGACAGATGAACACTGAAGCTTTCTTT.

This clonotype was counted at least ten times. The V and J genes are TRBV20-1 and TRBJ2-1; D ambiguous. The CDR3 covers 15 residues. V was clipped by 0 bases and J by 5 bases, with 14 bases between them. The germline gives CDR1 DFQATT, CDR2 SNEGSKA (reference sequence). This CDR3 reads CSARDFLAADNEQFF. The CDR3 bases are TGCAGTGCTAGAGATTTCTTGGCAGCCGACAATGAGCAGTTCTTC.

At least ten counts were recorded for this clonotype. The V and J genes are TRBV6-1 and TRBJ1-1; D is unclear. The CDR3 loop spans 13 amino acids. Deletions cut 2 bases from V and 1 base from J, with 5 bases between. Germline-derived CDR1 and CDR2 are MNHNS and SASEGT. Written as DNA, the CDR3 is TGTGCCAGCAGTGAATGGGGGAACACTGAAGCTTTCTTT. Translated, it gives CASSEWGNTEAFF.

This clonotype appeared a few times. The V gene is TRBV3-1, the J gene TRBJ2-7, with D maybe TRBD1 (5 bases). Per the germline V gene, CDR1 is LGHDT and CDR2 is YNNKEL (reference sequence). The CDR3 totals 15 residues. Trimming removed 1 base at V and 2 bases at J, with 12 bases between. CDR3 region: CASSQAGQGPYEQYF. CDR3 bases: TGTGCCAGCAGCCAAGCAGGTCAGGGCCCCTACGAGCAGTACTTC.

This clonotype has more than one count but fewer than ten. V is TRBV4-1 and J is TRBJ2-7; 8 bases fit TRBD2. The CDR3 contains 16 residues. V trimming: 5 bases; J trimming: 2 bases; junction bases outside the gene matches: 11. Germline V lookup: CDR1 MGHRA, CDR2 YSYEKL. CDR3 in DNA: TGCGCCAGCAGCAACTCCGGGGGGGCCCGTCCCTACGAGCAGTACTTC. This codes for CASSNSGGARPYEQYF.

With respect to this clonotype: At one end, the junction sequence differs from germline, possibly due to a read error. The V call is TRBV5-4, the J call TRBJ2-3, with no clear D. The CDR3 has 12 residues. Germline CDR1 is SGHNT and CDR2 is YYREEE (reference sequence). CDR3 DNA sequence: TGTGCCTGCAGCTTATTTACGGATACGCAGTATTTT. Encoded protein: CACSLFTDTQYF. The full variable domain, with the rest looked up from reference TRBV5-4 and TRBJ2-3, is ETGVTQSPTHLIKTRGQQVTLRCSSQSGHNTVSWYQQALGQGPQFIFQYYREEENGRGNFPPRFSGLQFPNYSSELNVNALELDDSALYLCACSLFTDTQYFGPGTRLTVL.

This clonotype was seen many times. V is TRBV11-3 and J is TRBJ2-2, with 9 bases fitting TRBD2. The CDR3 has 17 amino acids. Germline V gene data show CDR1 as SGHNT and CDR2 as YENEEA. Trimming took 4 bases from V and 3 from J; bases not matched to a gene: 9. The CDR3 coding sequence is TGTGCCAGCAGCTCAACTCTAGCGGGATTCTACACCGGGGAGCTGTTTTTT. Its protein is CASSSTLAGFYTGELFF. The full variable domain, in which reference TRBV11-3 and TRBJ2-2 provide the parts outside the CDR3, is EAGVVQSPRYKIIEKKQPVAFWCNPISGHNTLYWYLQNLGQGPELLIRYENEEAVDDSQLPKDRFSAERLKGVDSTLKIQPAELGDSAVYLCASSSTLAGFYTGELFFGEGSRLTVL.

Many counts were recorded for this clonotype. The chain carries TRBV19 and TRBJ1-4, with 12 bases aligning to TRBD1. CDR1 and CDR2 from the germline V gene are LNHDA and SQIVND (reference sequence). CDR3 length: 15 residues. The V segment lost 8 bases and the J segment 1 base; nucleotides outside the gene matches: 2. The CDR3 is CASRDRGQTNEKLFF. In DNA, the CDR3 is TGTGCCAGTCGGGACAGGGGGCAAACTAATGAAAAACTGTTTTTT.

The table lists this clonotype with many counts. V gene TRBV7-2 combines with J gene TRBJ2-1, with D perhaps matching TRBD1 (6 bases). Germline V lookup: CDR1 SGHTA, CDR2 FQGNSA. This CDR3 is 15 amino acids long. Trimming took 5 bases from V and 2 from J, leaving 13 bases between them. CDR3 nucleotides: TGTGCCAGCAGCCCATCCGGGACACCCTACAATGAGCAGTTCTTC. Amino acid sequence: CASSPSGTPYNEQFF.

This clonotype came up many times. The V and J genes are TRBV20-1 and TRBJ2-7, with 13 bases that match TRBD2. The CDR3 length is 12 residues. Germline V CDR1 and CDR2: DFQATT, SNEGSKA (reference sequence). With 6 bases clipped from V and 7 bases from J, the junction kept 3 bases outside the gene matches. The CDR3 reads CSALAGGPEQYF. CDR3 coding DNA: TGCAGTGCACTAGCGGGGGGGCCGGAGCAGTACTTC.

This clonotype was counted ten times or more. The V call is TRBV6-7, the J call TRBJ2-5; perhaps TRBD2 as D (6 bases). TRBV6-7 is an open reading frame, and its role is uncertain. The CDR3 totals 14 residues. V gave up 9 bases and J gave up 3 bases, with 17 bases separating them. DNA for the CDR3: TGTGCCAGAAACCGCCCGGGCGGGGAAGAGACCCAGTACTTC. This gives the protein CARNRPGGEETQYF.

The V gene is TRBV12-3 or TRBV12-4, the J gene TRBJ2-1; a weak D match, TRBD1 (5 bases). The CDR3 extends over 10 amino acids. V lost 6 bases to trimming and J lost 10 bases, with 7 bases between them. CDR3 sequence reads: CASRRTEQFF. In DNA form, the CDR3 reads TGTGCCAGCAGACGGACAGAGCAGTTCTTC.

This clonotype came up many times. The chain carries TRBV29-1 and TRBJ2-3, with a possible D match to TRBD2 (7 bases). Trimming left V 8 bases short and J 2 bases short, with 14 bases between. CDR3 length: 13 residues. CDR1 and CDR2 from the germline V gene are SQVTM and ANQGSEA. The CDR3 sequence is CSHEGGNTDTQYF. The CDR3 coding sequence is TGCAGCCATGAGGGGGGGAACACAGATACGCAGTATTTT.

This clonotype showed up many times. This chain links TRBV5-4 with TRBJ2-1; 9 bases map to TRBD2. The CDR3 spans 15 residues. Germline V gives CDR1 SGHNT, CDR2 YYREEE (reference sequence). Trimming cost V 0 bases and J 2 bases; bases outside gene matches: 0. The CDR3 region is CASSLGLAAYNEQFF. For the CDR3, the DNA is TGTGCCAGCAGCTTGGGACTAGCGGCCTACAATGAGCAGTTCTTC.

Here the CDR3 reads CASSYSTSGIAKNIQYF. CDR3 bases: TGTGCCAGCAGTTACTCGACCAGCGGGATAGCCAAAAACATTCAGTACTTC. The chain is built from TRBV6-5 and TRBJ2-4, with TRBD2 matching over 7 bases. With 0 bases clipped from V and 0 bases from J, the junction kept 5 bases outside the gene matches. The CDR3 has 17 residues. The germline CDR1 and CDR2 sequences are MNHEY and SVGAGI.

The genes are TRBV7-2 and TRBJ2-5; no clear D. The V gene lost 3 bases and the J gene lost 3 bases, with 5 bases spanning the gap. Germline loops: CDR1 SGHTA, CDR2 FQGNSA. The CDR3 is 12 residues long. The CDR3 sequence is CASSLLEETQYF. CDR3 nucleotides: TGTGCCAGCAGCTTGCTAGAAGAGACCCAGTACTTC.

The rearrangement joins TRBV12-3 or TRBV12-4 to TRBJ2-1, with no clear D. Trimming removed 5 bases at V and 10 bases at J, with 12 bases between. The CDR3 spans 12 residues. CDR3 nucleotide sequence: TGTGCCAGCAGTCTTATCGAAGGAGAGCAGTTCTTC. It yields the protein CASSLIEGEQFF.

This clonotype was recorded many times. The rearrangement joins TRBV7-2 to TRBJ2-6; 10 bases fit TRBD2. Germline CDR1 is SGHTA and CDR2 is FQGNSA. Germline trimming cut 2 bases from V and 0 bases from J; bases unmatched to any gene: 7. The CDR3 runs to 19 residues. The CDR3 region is CASSLLAGVGGSGANVLTF. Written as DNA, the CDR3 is TGTGCCAGCAGCTTACTAGCGGGGGTCGGAGGCTCTGGGGCCAACGTCCTGACTTTC.